Shown below are 26 T cell receptor beta chains from a single sample sequenced in a study of T-cell reconstitution after alpha-beta-depleted transplantation in children. TCRbeta library preparation incorporated unique molecular identifiers. TCRdb reanalysed the PCR reads using MiXCR and keeps one entry per CDR3 protein. The sample holds tens of thousands of distinct CDR3 sequences, 7.5% to 10% seen once. The sample consisted of PBMCs, mostly from graft donor cells, taken 60 days after TCRalphabeta/CD19-depleted stem cell transplant. These receptors all come from a male patient aged 2-10 years who had a stem cell transplant for chronic granulomatous disease, so the T cells may come from the graft donor.

A remark on this clonotype: This may be a read error: a much more frequent sequence differs by one nucleotide. This sequence joins TRBV20-1 and TRBJ2-1; D perhaps matches TRBD2 (6 bases). CDR1 and CDR2 (germline): DFQATT, SNEGSKA (reference sequence). The CDR3 is 14 amino acids. V was trimmed by 8 bases and J by 8 bases, leaving 22 bases between them. The CDR3 DNA sequence: TGCAGTCCGGGAGCCACGGGCGGGGTCCATGAGCAGTTCTTC. It yields the protein CSPGATGGVHEQFF.

This clonotype was counted ten times or more. This chain uses TRBV27 with TRBJ1-1; 9 nucleotides align to TRBD1. The CDR3 is made up of 14 amino acids. V lost 7 bases and J lost 4; bases outside the gene matches: 7. Germline CDR1 is MNHEY and CDR2 is SMNVEV (reference sequence). CDR3 in amino acids: CASKITGGFTEAFF. CDR3 nucleotides: TGTGCCAGCAAAATTACAGGGGGCTTCACTGAAGCTTTCTTT.

This clonotype occurred many times. The J gene is TRBJ2-1, the V gene TRBV27, with a tentative D call TRBD2 (5 bases). The CDR3 runs to 16 residues. The V and J ends lost 1 base and 5 bases respectively, with 15 bases between them. CDR1 and CDR2 from the germline V gene are MNHEY and SMNVEV (reference sequence). The CDR3 spells CASSLYLAGLHNEQFF. CDR3 nucleotide sequence: TGTGCCAGCAGTTTATATCTAGCCGGACTCCACAATGAGCAGTTCTTC.

In this sample, this clonotype turned up many times. J is TRBJ1-3 and V is TRBV20-1; a weak D match, TRBD1 (6 bases). Trimming took off 0 bases at V and 4 bases at J, with 16 bases between the two ends. This CDR3 region has 16 residues. Germline V gene sequence: CDR1 DFQATT, CDR2 SNEGSKA (reference sequence). The CDR3 sequence: CSARDPYRALGNTIYF. The CDR3, as DNA: TGCAGTGCTAGAGATCCCTACAGGGCTCTAGGAAACACCATATATTTT.

The genes are TRBV6-5 and TRBJ1-6; 8 positions match TRBD1. The CDR3 consists of 15 residues. From germline, CDR1 is MNHEY and CDR2 SVGAGI. The V and J ends lost 5 bases and 10 bases, in that order; junction bases with no gene match: 10. The CDR3 DNA reads as TGTGCCAGCAGTCTCCACAGGGGGGTAGAGTCACCCCTCCACTTT. It yields the protein CASSLHRGVESPLHF.

In its sample, this clonotype was seen many times. The V gene is TRBV15, the J gene TRBJ2-1; 11 bases align to TRBD2. The CDR3 covers 17 residues. Germline CDR1 LNHNV, CDR2 YYDKDF (reference sequence). V lost 4 bases to trimming and J lost 7 bases; unmatched junction nucleotides: 12. DNA for the CDR3: TGTGCCACCAGCAAAGATAGGTGGACTAGCGGGTCAAATGAGCAGTTCTTC. This translates into CATSKDRWTSGSNEQFF.

This clonotype was found many times. The chain employs TRBV12-3 or TRBV12-4 and TRBJ1-1; tentatively, D is TRBD1 (5 bases). This CDR3 has 15 residues. The V and J ends lost 3 bases and 0 bases respectively, with 11 bases between them. CDR3 bases: TGTGCCAGCAGTTTCTCCGGGACCATGAACACTGAAGCTTTCTTT. Translated: CASSFSGTMNTEAFF.

This clonotype was picked up many times. V gene TRBV10-3 combines with J gene TRBJ1-2, with D perhaps TRBD1 (6 bases). CDR1 and CDR2 from the germline V gene are ENHRY and SYGVKD. V was cut by 4 bases and J by 5 bases, with 17 bases left in between. This CDR3 has 15 residues. The CDR3 reads CAISVGAGARYGYTF. In nucleotides, the CDR3 is TGTGCCATCAGTGTCGGGGCGGGGGCGCGATATGGCTACACCTTC.

In this sample, this clonotype turned up many times. The rearrangement uses TRBV3-1 and TRBJ2-2, with D possibly being TRBD2 (6 bases). The CDR3 loop spans 16 amino acids. V was shortened by 0 bases and J by 3 bases, with 11 bases between the two germline ends. Germline V CDR1 and CDR2: LGHDT, YNNKEL (reference sequence). This chain's CDR3 is CASSQDPGDYTGELFF. CDR3 DNA: TGTGCCAGCAGCCAAGATCCGGGGGACTACACCGGGGAGCTGTTTTTT. The variable domain in full, with the rest retrieved from reference TRBV3-1 and TRBJ2-2, is DTAVSQTPKYLVTQMGNDKSIKCEQNLGHDTMYWYKQDSKKFLKIMFSYNNKELIINETVPNRFSPKSPDKAHLNLHINSLELGDSAVYFCASSQDPGDYTGELFFGEGSRLTVL.

The rearrangement uses TRBV6-1 and TRBJ1-2, with D possibly TRBD1 on 6 matching bases. V was trimmed by 7 bases and J by 2 bases, leaving 17 bases between them. The CDR3 covers 15 residues. Germline values: CDR1 MNHNS, CDR2 SASEGT. Here the CDR3 reads CASTYVGQSNYGYTF. The CDR3 DNA is TGTGCCAGCACCTACGTCGGACAGTCCAACTATGGCTACACCTTC.

This clonotype was seen many times. The chain couples TRBV6-2 or TRBV6-3 to TRBJ2-7, with 11 bases that match TRBD2. CDR1 and CDR2 (germline): MNHEY, SVGEGT. The junction had 4 bases not matched to a gene; V was cut back by 0 bases and J by 3 bases. The length of the CDR3 is 16 residues. The CDR3, as DNA: TGTGCCAGCAGTTACTCTAGACTAGCGGGAAGCTACGAGCAGTACTTC. It is translated as CASSYSRLAGSYEQYF.

This clonotype was found many times. The rearrangement joins TRBV20-1 to TRBJ1-1, with D uncertain. The germline V and J ends were trimmed by 1 base and 1 base, with 7 bases remaining between them. The length of the CDR3 is 13 residues. Germline-derived CDR1 and CDR2 are DFQATT and SNEGSKA (reference sequence). CDR3 bases: TGCAGTGCTAGAGGGACCCCGAACACTGAAGCTTTCTTT. Its protein is CSARGTPNTEAFF.

This clonotype was seen many times. This chain connects TRBV4-1 to TRBJ1-6; TRBD1 matches at 7 bases. The CDR3 is made up of 16 amino acids. Looked up from germline, CDR1 is MGHRA and CDR2 is YSYEKL. V lost 0 bases to trimming and J lost 6 bases; unmatched junction nucleotides: 5. CDR3 nucleotides: TGCGCCAGCAGCCAAGAACAGGGGTCATTTAATTCACCCCTCCACTTT. Its protein product is CASSQEQGSFNSPLHF.

This clonotype was counted many times. This chain connects TRBV3-1 to TRBJ2-5; 7 nucleotides line up with TRBD2. Trimming took 2 bases from V and 5 from J; bases not matched to a gene: 8. CDR3 length equals 15 residues. Germline loops: CDR1 LGHDT, CDR2 YNNKEL (reference sequence). The CDR3 is CASSQRVGGSETQYF. For the CDR3, the DNA is TGTGCCAGCAGCCAACGGGTTGGCGGGAGTGAGACCCAGTACTTC.

This clonotype was seen many times. With a much larger clone just one base away, this may be a read error. The rearrangement joins TRBV14 to TRBJ2-7; the match to TRBD2 covers 7 bases. CDR3 length: 15 residues. The germline gives CDR1 SGHDN, CDR2 FVKESK. The trim removed 7 bases at V and 0 bases at J, leaving 9 bases unmatched. CDR3 bases: TGTGCCAGCACCCAGGGACCGGGGGGCTCCTACGAGCAGTACTTC. It translates to CASTQGPGGSYEQYF.

This clonotype was seen at least ten times. The CDR3 region is CASSQETGYEQYF. As DNA, the CDR3 is TGCGCCAGCAGCCAAGAGACTGGTTACGAGCAGTACTTC. The genes are TRBV4-3 and TRBJ2-7; D not certain. The CDR3 sequence is 13 residues long. CDR1 is LGHNA and CDR2 is YSLEER in the germline V gene. The V and J ends lost 0 bases and 4 bases respectively, with 7 bases between them.

This clonotype was recorded at least ten times. This chain connects TRBV29-1 to TRBJ2-1; 9 bases map to TRBD2. The CDR3 is 15 residues long. Germline V gene data show CDR1 as SQVTM and CDR2 as ANQGSEA. V lost 6 bases, J lost 4 bases, and 10 bases stayed unmatched. CDR3 sequence: CSVGRTSELYNEQFF. The CDR3 coding sequence is TGCAGCGTGGGGAGGACTAGCGAATTATACAATGAGCAGTTCTTC.

This clonotype was recorded at least ten times. CDR3 sequence reads: CASRDSAYEQYF. DNA of the CDR3: TGTGCCAGCCGGGACAGTGCCTACGAGCAGTACTTC. The J gene is TRBJ2-7, the V gene TRBV2, with 7 bases matching TRBD1. V trimming: 8 bases; J trimming: 2 bases; junction bases outside the gene matches: 3. Germline values: CDR1 SNHLY, CDR2 FYNNEI. The length of the CDR3 is 12 residues. Complete variable domain (other parts from reference TRBV2 and TRBJ2-7): EPEVTQTPSHQVTQMGQEVILRCVPISNHLYFYWYRQILGQKVEFLVSFYNNEISEKSEIFDDQFSVERPDGSNFTLKIRSTKLEDSAMYFCASRDSAYEQYFGPGTRLTVT.

The chain uses TRBV20-1 and TRBJ1-2; 7 bases map to TRBD1. CDR3 length equals 14 residues. The germline gives CDR1 DFQATT, CDR2 SNEGSKA (reference sequence). V shed 4 bases, J shed 4 bases, and the junction held 9 bases outside the gene matches. CDR3: CSAKKGQLFYGYTF. In DNA form, the CDR3 reads TGCAGTGCTAAGAAGGGACAGCTATTCTATGGCTACACCTTC.

This clonotype was counted ten times or more. V is TRBV6-1 and J is TRBJ2-5; 7 bases fit TRBD2. This CDR3 has 15 amino acids. CDR1 MNHNS and CDR2 SASEGT come from the germline V gene. V was clipped by 9 bases and J by 3 bases; unmatched bases: 13. The CDR3 spells CASSGGGPPKETQYF. The CDR3 nucleotides are TGTGCCAGTTCGGGGGGAGGACCCCCGAAAGAGACCCAGTACTTC.

The gene calls are TRBV7-3 and TRBJ2-3; 8 bases match TRBD2. The V gene end was trimmed by 5 bases and the J gene end by 6 bases; junction bases not matched to a gene: 4. This CDR3 is built from 13 residues. Germline CDR1 SGHTA, CDR2 FQGTGA. The CDR3 protein is CASSPSSGDTQYF. DNA for the CDR3: TGTGCCAGCAGCCCCTCTAGCGGGGATACGCAGTATTTT.

The chain couples TRBV5-1 to TRBJ2-5; D could derive from TRBD1 or TRBD2 (6 bases each). The CDR3 has 15 amino acids. Trimming shortened V by 2 bases and J by 7 bases, and 18 bases separated the two germline ends. Germline-derived CDR1 and CDR2 are SGHRS and YFSETQ. CDR3 amino acids: CASSLDPQGGGTQYF. DNA for the CDR3: TGCGCCAGCAGCTTAGATCCACAGGGAGGAGGGACCCAGTACTTC.

At least ten counts were recorded for this clonotype. J is TRBJ2-3 and V is TRBV6-2 or TRBV6-3; unclear D gene. This CDR3 contains 12 residues. Germline V CDR1 and CDR2: MNHEY, SVGEGT. V was clipped by 1 base and J by 5 bases, with 4 bases between them. The CDR3 sequence is CASSYWRDTQYF. DNA of the CDR3: TGTGCCAGCAGTTACTGGCGAGATACGCAGTATTTT.

The rearrangement joins TRBV6-1 to TRBJ2-7; D may be TRBD2 (6 bases). CDR1 MNHNS and CDR2 SASEGT come from the germline V gene. This CDR3 contains 15 residues. The ends were cut back, 5 bases at V and 2 bases at J, with 16 bases in the middle. Written as DNA, the CDR3 is TGTGCCAGCAGTCGCTCATCGGGACTTACCTACGAGCAGTACTTC. Translation gives CASSRSSGLTYEQYF.

This clonotype was detected many times. This rearrangement joins TRBV3-1 to TRBJ2-7; 9 bases fit TRBD1. The CDR3 runs to 17 residues. The germline V gene has CDR1 LGHDT and CDR2 YNNKEL (reference sequence). Trimming removed 4 bases from V and 3 bases from J; junction bases left unmatched: 13. The CDR3 is CASSLWGSRDRVYEQYF. CDR3 sequence (DNA): TGTGCCAGCAGCCTCTGGGGGTCCCGGGACAGGGTCTACGAGCAGTACTTC.

CDR3 sequence reads: CASSHRNAFVRTGERTGNTIYF. For the CDR3, the DNA is TGTGCCAGCAGCCATCGTAATGCTTTTGTGCGGACAGGTGAAAGGACTGGAAACACCATATATTTT. The chain recombines TRBV4-2 with TRBJ1-3; 7 nucleotides match TRBD1. In germline, CDR1 is LGHNA, CDR2 YNFKEQ. The V and J ends lost 3 bases and 2 bases, in that order; junction bases with no gene match: 25. This CDR3 spans 22 amino acids.